A selection of T cell receptor beta chains follows, all from one sample in a study of post-analysis software for immune sequencing data. TCRdb independently ran MiXCR on the PCR reads; one entry per CDR3 protein. The data show roughly 800,000 distinct CDR3 sequences, around 46% seen once. Sequences were obtained from blood. These receptors all come from a girl aged 10 to 17 with multiple sclerosis. Both conserved end residues are part of each CDR3. A D gene is named only where the DNA matches it firmly. Clone size appears in some rows only: once, few, many, or a class for an expanded clone.

>TRBD2|TRBJ2-1|few|TRBV9|21
TGTGCCAGCAGCGTAGGCCCGTATAGCGGGGCGTTCAGGGGTTCCTACAATGAGCAGTTCTTC
CASSVGPYSGAFRGSYNEQFF
>.|TRBJ2-7|.|TRBV9|13
TGTGCCAGCAGCGCCGACGCCAACTACGAGCAGTACTTC
CASSADANYEQYF
>TRBD2|TRBJ2-2|few|TRBV28|17
TGTGCCAGCAGTCCAGGACTAGCGGGAAGATTGGGCGGGGAGCTGTTTTTT
CASSPGLAGRLGGELFF
>.|TRBJ2-6|.|TRBV9|20
TGTGCCAGCAGCGGACACCTGGCGGCCAACTTATCCTCTGGGGCCAACGTCCTGACTTTC
CASSGHLAANLSSGANVLTF
>TRBD2|TRBJ2-1|few|TRBV5-6|18
TGTGCCAGCAGCTCACGGACTAGCGGGAGGCCCTCCTACAATGAGCAGTTCTTC
CASSSRTSGRPSYNEQFF
>.|TRBJ2-1|.|TRBV18|12
TGTGCCAGCTCGAACCCCGCATGGGAGCAGTTCTTC
CASSNPAWEQFF
>TRBD1|TRBJ2-7|.|TRBV12-3/TRBV12-4|16
TGTGCCAGCAGCCCAGTTAAAAGGACAGGGTCGGACGAGCAGTACTTC
CASSPVKRTGSDEQYF
>.|TRBJ2-5|few|TRBV3-1|14
TGTGCCAGCAGCCAGTCTAGCGTGCAAGAGACCCAGTACTTC
CASSQSSVQETQYF
>.|TRBJ2-7|.|TRBV20-1|12
TGCAGTGCAACCGGGACGGATTACGAGCAGTACTTC
CSATGTDYEQYF
>TRBD1|TRBJ1-1|.|TRBV4-1|14
TGCGCCAGCAGCCACGCGGACAGGGGAACTGAAGCTTTCTTT
CASSHADRGTEAFF
>TRBD2|TRBJ2-7|few|TRBV10-2|14
TGCGCCAGCAGGTCTAGCGGGGGAGGCTACGAGCAGTACTTC
CASRSSGGGYEQYF
>TRBD2|TRBJ2-7|.|TRBV24-1|13
TGTGCCACCAGAGCGGGAACCTCCTACGAGCAGTACTTC
CATRAGTSYEQYF
>TRBD2|TRBJ2-3|.|TRBV6-5|15
TGTGCCAGCCAATGGGTAGCGGGAGGACTAGATACGCAGTATTTT
CASQWVAGGLDTQYF
>.|TRBJ2-7|few|TRBV30|12
TGTGCCTGGAGTTCCGGAATGTACGAGCAGTACTTC
CAWSSGMYEQYF
>TRBD2|TRBJ2-3|.|TRBV6-5|19
TGTGCCAGCAGTTACTCGAGGGTACGGGGGAGGGCTAGCACAGATACGCAGTATTTT
CASSYSRVRGRASTDTQYF
>.|TRBJ2-3|few|TRBV15|13
TGTGCCACCAGCAGAGGGGGGTCAGATACGCAGTATTTT
CATSRGGSDTQYF
>TRBD1|TRBJ2-1|.|TRBV20-1|17
TGCAGTGCTTCTGGGACAGGGAAGGGCAACTCCTACAATGAGCAGTTCTTC
CSASGTGKGNSYNEQFF
>.|TRBJ1-1|.|TRBV7-6|16
TGTGCCAGCAGCTTAGTTCCGACATCAATGAACACTGAAGCTTTCTTT
CASSLVPTSMNTEAFF
>.|TRBJ1-1|.|TRBV2|12
TGTGCCAGCAGTGAAGTACAGCCCAAAGCTTTCTTT
CASSEVQPKAFF
>.|TRBJ2-3|.|TRBV5-1|15
TGCGCCAGCAGCTTCGGGTTAAGGAGCACAGATACGCAGTATTTT
CASSFGLRSTDTQYF
>TRBD2|TRBJ2-7|.|TRBV7-9|15
TGTGCCAGCAGCGCTACGACTAGCGGAGGATACGAGCAGTACTTC
CASSATTSGGYEQYF
>.|TRBJ2-7|.|TRBV20-1|15
TGCAGTGCTAGAGATTGGAAGGGCATCTTATACGAGCAGTACTTC
CSARDWKGILYEQYF
>.|TRBJ2-7|few|TRBV27|13
TGTGCCAGCAGTCAATACCAGGGGTTCGAGCAGTACTTC
CASSQYQGFEQYF
>.|TRBJ1-1|.|TRBV29-1|14
TGCAGCGTTGGGCGGGTCAGCCAAATCACTGAAGCTTTCTTT
CSVGRVSQITEAFF
>TRBD1|TRBJ1-2|.|TRBV12-5|15
TGTGCTAGTGGCTCCGGACAGGGGACGTCCTATGGCTACACCTTC
CASGSGQGTSYGYTF
>TRBD1|TRBJ2-7|.|TRBV27|16
TGTGCCAGCAGACACACAACCACAGGGGGCCCCTACGAGCAGTACTTC
CASRHTTTGGPYEQYF
>.|TRBJ1-2|.|TRBV7-2|14
TGTGCCAGCAGCTTAGGGGGCATTTACTATGGCTACACCTTC
CASSLGGIYYGYTF
>TRBD1|TRBJ2-7|.|TRBV20-1|13
TGCAGTGCTAGCTCTAGACAGGGGTACGAGCAGTACTTC
CSASSRQGYEQYF
>.|TRBJ1-1|.|TRBV20-1|13
TGCAGTGGGCGTCCGGGGCCGAACACTGAAGCTTTCTTT
CSGRPGPNTEAFF
>.|TRBJ1-2|.|TRBV4-2|14
TGTGCCAGCAGCCCGGATTCGGGAGACTATGGCTACACCTTC
CASSPDSGDYGYTF
>TRBD2|TRBJ2-5|.|TRBV24-1|14
TGTGCCACCAGTGCCTACGGGGCGGGAGCGGTGCAGTACTTC
CATSAYGAGAVQYF
>.|TRBJ1-4|.|TRBV27|19
TGTGCCAGGATCCTTGTGACGGGCAGGGGAAAGGATCGTCGTGAAAAACTGTTTTTT
CARILVTGRGKDRREKLFF
>TRBD2|TRBJ2-4|few|TRBV7-2|19
TGTGCCAGCAGCCCAGGGGCTAGCGGGAGTGCACTACCCAAAAACATTCAGTACTTC
CASSPGASGSALPKNIQYF
>TRBD2|TRBJ2-7|few|TRBV4-2|16
TGTGCCAGCAGTCGTACACTAGCGGGAGGGCCCTACGAGCAGTACTTC
CASSRTLAGGPYEQYF
>TRBD2|TRBJ2-5|.|TRBV6-2/TRBV6-3|16
TGTGCCAGCAGTTACTATCCCCTGGCGGGAGGCGATGAGCAGTACTTC
CASSYYPLAGGDEQYF
>TRBD1|TRBJ1-2|.|TRBV27|15
TGTGCCAGCAGTCGACAGGGGATTACGGACTATGGCTACACCTTC
CASSRQGITDYGYTF
>.|TRBJ2-5|.|TRBV2|13
TGTGCCAGCAGATGGTGGAGGGAAGAGACCCAGTACTTC
CASRWWREETQYF
>.|TRBJ2-3|.|TRBV6-2/TRBV6-3|14
TGTGCCAACAGTTACTCGATTTCTACAGATACGCAGTATTTT
CANSYSISTDTQYF
>.|TRBJ2-7|few|TRBV7-2|16
TGTGCCAGCAGCTTGACGCCGAGTCAGGTCTCCTACGAGCAGTACTTC
CASSLTPSQVSYEQYF
>.|TRBJ2-5|.|TRBV9|14
TGTGCCAGCAGCGTAAGTACTGAAAGAGAGACCCAGTACTTC
CASSVSTERETQYF
>.|TRBJ2-7|.|TRBV4-1|12
TGCGCCAGCAGCCAAGATCCGTCCGAGCAGTACTTC
CASSQDPSEQYF
>.|TRBJ2-1|.|TRBV7-8|14
TGTGCCGGCAGCTTAGGAGCGAAAAACAATGAGCAGTTCTTC
CAGSLGAKNNEQFF
>.|TRBJ2-6|.|TRBV6-6|17
TGTGCCAGCAGTCCTTGGGGGTCGGGGCCGGGGGCCAACGTCCTGACTTTC
CASSPWGSGPGANVLTF
>TRBD1|TRBJ2-3|.|TRBV29-1|16
TGCAGCGTTGTGGGACAGGCTACTGTTCCCACAGATACGCAGTATTTT
CSVVGQATVPTDTQYF
>.|TRBJ2-1|.|TRBV10-2|12
TGCGCCAGCAGTGAGTCGAGAAATGAGCAGTTCTTC
CASSESRNEQFF
>.|TRBJ2-7|.|TRBV6-5|14
TGTGCCAGCAGGAGGGGTCCGAGCTCCTACGAGCAGTACTTC
CASRRGPSSYEQYF
>.|TRBJ2-3|.|TRBV29-1|14
TGCAGCGTTGAAGCGCCGGGCGGGTTACATACGCAGTATTTT
CSVEAPGGLHTQYF
>.|TRBJ2-5|.|TRBV6-6|14
TGTGCCAGCAGCCCCGGACTACACCAAGAGACCCAGTACTTC
CASSPGLHQETQYF
>.|TRBJ2-1|once|TRBV29-1|15
TGCAGCGTTGGGGGTAGCGGACAGACCTACAATGAGCAGTTCTTC
CSVGGSGQTYNEQFF
>TRBD2|TRBJ2-1|.|TRBV4-1|18
TGCGCCAGCAGCCAAGATAGCGGGGCAGCGAGCTCCTACAATGAGCAGTTCTTC
CASSQDSGAASSYNEQFF
>TRBD2|TRBJ2-7|.|TRBV5-1|14
TGCGCCAGTTCGTCCTCGGGGGGGGAAGACGAGCAGTACTTC
CASSSSGGEDEQYF
>TRBD2|TRBJ2-1|.|TRBV5-1|16
TGCGCCAGCAGCCACCTTGGGGGGAGGGATAGGAATGAGCAGTTCTTC
CASSHLGGRDRNEQFF
>TRBD1|TRBJ2-7|.|TRBV7-2|13
TGTGCCAGCAGCCCGGACAGGGGGTCCGAGCAGTACTTC
CASSPDRGSEQYF
>TRBD2|TRBJ2-7|.|TRBV20-1|14
TGCAGTGCAACCCCAGCGGGAGTCTCCTACGAGCAGTACTTC
CSATPAGVSYEQYF
>.|TRBJ1-6|.|TRBV15|12
TGTGCCACCACCGGAGGAATATCACCCCTCCACTTT
CATTGGISPLHF
>TRBD2|TRBJ2-7|.|TRBV4-3|15
TGCGCCAGCAGCCAAGAGCGGGAGCCCCCCTACGAGCAGTACTTC
CASSQEREPPYEQYF
>TRBD1|TRBJ1-1|.|TRBV7-9|12
TGTGCCAGCAGCTTCGGACAGGGTGAAGCTTTCTTT
CASSFGQGEAFF